This T cell receptor beta chain comes out of a study of T cells in localized non-small cell lung cancer. Overall study findings and caveats: Longer overall survival was associated with a higher density of T cells in the blood. In adjacent lung appeared a median around 60 of the top 100 tumor clones. Among the tissues sampled, uninvolved adjacent lung had the highest T cell clonality, above tumor.

The CDR3 extends over 13 amino acids. Per germline, CDR1 MGHRA and CDR2 YSYEKL. Trimming left V 5 bases short and J 6 bases short, with 13 bases between. Remarks on this clone: Its antigen is unidentified.

Assay used: immunoSEQ multiplex PCR; TCRdb lists only in-frame clones, some missing. The repertoire includes 50,000 to 70,000 clones, just over 90% of them detected once, and just under 20% sits in the top ten. The origin of this receptor is a man aged 35-75 years with stage I lung adenocarcinoma. Sequenced here: peripheral blood, sampled before any cancer treatment. The chain links TRBV4-1 to TRBJ1-2; D perhaps matches TRBD1 (5 bases). The DNA for the CDR3 is TGCGCCAGCAGCTTAGGGAAGGGGCATGGCTACACCTTC. Protein sequence: CASSLGKGHGYTF.